This T cell receptor beta chain was captured in a study of T cells in Graves' hyperthyroidism and ophthalmopathy. CDR3 length equals 13 residues. V lost 6 bases, J lost 0 bases, and 9 bases lay in between. Germline CDR1 is SNHLY and CDR2 is FYNNEI. Authors of the study amplified TCR beta CDR3 regions from RNA transcripts. TCR CDR3 regions were first amplified by RT-PCR with HTBI primers. TCRdb independently ran MiXCR on the multiplex PCR reads; one entry per CDR3 protein. The sample has about 840,000 distinct CDR3 sequences, 38% seen once. This receptor was identified in a man between 18 and 35 years old with Graves' hyperthyroidism. The material sequenced was blood. The rearrangement joins TRBV2 to TRBJ2-7; D is ambiguous. The CDR3 reads CASSLTNSYEQYF. The CDR3, as DNA: TGTGCCAGCAGCCTAACCAACTCCTACGAGCAGTACTTC.